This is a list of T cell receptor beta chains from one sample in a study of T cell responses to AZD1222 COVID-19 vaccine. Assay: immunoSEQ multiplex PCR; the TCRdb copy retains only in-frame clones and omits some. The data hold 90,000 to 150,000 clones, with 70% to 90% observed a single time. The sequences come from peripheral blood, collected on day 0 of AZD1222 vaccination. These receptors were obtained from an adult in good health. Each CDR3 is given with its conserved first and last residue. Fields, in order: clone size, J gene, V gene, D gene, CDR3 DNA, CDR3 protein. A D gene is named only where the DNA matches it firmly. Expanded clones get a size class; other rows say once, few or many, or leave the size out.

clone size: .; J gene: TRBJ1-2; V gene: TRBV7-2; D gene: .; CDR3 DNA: TGTGCCAGCACCCTAACTCGGGATCGCTACACCTTC; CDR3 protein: CASTLTRDRYTF
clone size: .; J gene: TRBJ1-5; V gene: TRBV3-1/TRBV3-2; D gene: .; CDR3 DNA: TGTGCCAGCAGCCACGGATATCAGGAGTACAATCAGCCCCAGCATTTT; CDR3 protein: CASSHGYQEYNQPQHF
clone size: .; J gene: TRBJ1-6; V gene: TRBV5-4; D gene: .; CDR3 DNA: TGTGCCAGCAGCTTGGAGGAATCACCCCTCCACTTT; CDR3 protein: CASSLEESPLHF
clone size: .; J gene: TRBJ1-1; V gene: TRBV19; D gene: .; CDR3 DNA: TGTGCCAGTAGTATACACCCAGGGTTGAACACTGAAGCTTTCTTT; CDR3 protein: CASSIHPGLNTEAFF
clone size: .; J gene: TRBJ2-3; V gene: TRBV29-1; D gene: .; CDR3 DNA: TGCAGCGTTGAGCTCATCACAGATACGCAGTATTTT; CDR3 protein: CSVELITDTQYF
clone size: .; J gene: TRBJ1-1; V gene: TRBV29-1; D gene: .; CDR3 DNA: TGCAGCGTTGAAGATCTTGGAGGGTCTGATGAAGCTTTCTTT; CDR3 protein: CSVEDLGGSDEAFF
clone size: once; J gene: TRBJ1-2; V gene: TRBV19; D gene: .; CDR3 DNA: TGTGCCAGTACCACAGGGTTTGGCGGCTACACCTTC; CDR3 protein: CASTTGFGGYTF
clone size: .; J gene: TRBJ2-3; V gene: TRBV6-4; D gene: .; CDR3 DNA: TGTGCCAGGGTGTGGGTGGGGCCGGCGGAAGATACGCAGTATTTT; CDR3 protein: CARVWVGPAEDTQYF
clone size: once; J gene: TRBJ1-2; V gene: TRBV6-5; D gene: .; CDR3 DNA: TGTGCCAGCAGCGACAGGCTCTATGGCTACACCTTC; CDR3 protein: CASSDRLYGYTF
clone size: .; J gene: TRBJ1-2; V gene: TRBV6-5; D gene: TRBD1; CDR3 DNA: TGTGCCAGCAGAGTGGGACAGATTTCATATGGCTACACCTTC; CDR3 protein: CASRVGQISYGYTF
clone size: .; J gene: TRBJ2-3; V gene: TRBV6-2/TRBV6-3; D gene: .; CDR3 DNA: TGTGCCAGCAGTTTGGGGATCACAGATACGCAGTATTTT; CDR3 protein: CASSLGITDTQYF
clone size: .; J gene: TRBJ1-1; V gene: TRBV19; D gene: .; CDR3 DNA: TGTGCCAGTAGTATTCGAGGTCCCCCTCCGGTGGAAGCTTTCTTT; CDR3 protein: CASSIRGPPPVEAFF
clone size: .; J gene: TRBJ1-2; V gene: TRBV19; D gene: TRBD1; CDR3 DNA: TGTGCCAGTAGTACCCGGGACAGGGGCCGCGATGGCTACACCTTC; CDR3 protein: CASSTRDRGRDGYTF
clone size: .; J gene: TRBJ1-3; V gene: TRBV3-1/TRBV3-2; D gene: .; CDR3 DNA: TGTGCCAGCAGCCGTCTATTTTCTTCTGGAAACACCATATATTTT; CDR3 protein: CASSRLFSSGNTIYF
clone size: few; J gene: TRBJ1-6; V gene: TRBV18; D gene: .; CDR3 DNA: TGTGCCAGCTCACCAGACCGTAATTCACCCCTCCACTTT; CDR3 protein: CASSPDRNSPLHF
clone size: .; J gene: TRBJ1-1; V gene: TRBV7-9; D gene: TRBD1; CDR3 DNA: TGTGCCAGCAGCATGTGGACAGGGTCGAACACTGAAGCTTTCTTT; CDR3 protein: CASSMWTGSNTEAFF
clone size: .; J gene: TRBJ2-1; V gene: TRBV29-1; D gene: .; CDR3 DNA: TGCAGCGTATGGACAGCCTTCCAACACAATGAGCAGTTCTTC; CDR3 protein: CSVWTAFQHNEQFF
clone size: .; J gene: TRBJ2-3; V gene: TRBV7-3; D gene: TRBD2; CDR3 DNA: TGTGCCAGCAGCTTAAGGGCTGTCGGGACTAGATCAGATACGCAGTATTTT; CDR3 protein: CASSLRAVGTRSDTQYF
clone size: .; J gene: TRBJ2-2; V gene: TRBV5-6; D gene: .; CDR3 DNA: TGTGCCAGCAGGGGATGGAGGACCGGGGAGCTGTTTTTT; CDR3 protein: CASRGWRTGELFF
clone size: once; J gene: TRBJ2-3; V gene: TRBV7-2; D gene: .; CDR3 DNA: TGTGCCAGCAGCTTACAGGGGGGGGCGGATACGCAGTATTTT; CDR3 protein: CASSLQGGADTQYF
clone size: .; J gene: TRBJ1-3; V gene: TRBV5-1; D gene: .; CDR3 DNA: TGCGCCAGCAGCTCTAAGGAAGGGTATTCTGGAAACACCATATATTTT; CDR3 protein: CASSSKEGYSGNTIYF
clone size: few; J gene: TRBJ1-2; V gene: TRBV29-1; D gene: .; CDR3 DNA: TGCAGCGTTGACCAGGGCCCGAGTGGGAATGGCTACACCTTC; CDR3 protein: CSVDQGPSGNGYTF
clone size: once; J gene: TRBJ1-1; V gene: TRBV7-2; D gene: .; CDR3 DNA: TGTGCCAGCAGCTTAGATCGAGTGGACACTGAAGCTTTCTTT; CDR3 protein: CASSLDRVDTEAFF
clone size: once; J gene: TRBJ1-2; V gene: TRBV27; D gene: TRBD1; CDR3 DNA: TGTGCCAGCAGTTCCGGACAGGGGACCGGCTACACCTTC; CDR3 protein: CASSSGQGTGYTF
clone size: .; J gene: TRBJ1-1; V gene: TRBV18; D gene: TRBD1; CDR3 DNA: TGTGCCAGCTCACAGACAGGGGTGAACACTGAAGCTTTCTTT; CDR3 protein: CASSQTGVNTEAFF
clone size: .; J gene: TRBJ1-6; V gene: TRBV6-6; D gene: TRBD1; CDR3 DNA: TGTGCCAGCAGTCCCCAGGACAGGGGGCTTTCACCCCTCCACTTT; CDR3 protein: CASSPQDRGLSPLHF
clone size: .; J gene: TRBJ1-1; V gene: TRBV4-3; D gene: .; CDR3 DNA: TGCGCCAGCAGCCAAGCGGCTGGGGGAGCGCGGACGAACACTGAAGCTTTCTTT; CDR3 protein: CASSQAAGGARTNTEAFF
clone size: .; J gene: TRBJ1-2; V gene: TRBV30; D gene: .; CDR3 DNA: TGTGCCTGGAGTGCCGACACTAATGACAAGAACTATGGCTACACCTTC; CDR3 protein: CAWSADTNDKNYGYTF
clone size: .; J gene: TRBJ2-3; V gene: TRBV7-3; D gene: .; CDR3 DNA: TGTGCCAGCAGCTTAATGGAGCGGAGGACAGATACGCAGTATTTT; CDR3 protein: CASSLMERRTDTQYF
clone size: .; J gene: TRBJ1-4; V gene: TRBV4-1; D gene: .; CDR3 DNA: TGCGCCAGCAGCCAAGGGACAGTTGCAACTAATGAAAAACTGTTTTTT; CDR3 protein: CASSQGTVATNEKLFF
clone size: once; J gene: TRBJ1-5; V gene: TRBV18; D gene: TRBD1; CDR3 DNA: TGTGCCAGCTCAGCTCTCGGACAGGGCGATCAGCCCCAGCATTTT; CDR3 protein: CASSALGQGDQPQHF
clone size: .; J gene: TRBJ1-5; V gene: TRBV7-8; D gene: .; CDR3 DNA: TGTGCCAGCAGCTTAGGGGGCGCAAATAGCAATCAGCCCCAGCATTTT; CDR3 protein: CASSLGGANSNQPQHF
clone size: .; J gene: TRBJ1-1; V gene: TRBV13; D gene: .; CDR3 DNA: TGTGCCAGCAGCTGGGGGCAGAACACTGAAGCTTTCTTT; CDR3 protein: CASSWGQNTEAFF
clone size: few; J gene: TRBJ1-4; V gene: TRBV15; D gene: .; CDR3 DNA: TGTGCCACCAGCGCCCGACCCCGACTAAATGAAAAACTGTTTTTT; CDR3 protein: CATSARPRLNEKLFF
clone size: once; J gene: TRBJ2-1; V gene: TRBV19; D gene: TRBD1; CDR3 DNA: TGTGCCAGTAGTATTCGACAGGGGGCCGGATCTAGCAATGAGCAGTTCTTC; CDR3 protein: CASSIRQGAGSSNEQFF
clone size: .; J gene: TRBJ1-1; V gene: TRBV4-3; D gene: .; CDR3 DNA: TGCGCCAGCAGCCAAGGGAAGGGCCGTAGAGCTTTCTTT; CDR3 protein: CASSQGKGRRAFF
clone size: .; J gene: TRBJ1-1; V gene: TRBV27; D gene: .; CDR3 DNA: TGTGCCAGCAGTTTCCTAAGATCCGGCACTGAAGCTTTCTTT; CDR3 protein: CASSFLRSGTEAFF
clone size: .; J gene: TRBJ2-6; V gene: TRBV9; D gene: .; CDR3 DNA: TGTGCCAGCAGCGCAAGATCTGGGGCCAACGTCCTGACTTTC; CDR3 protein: CASSARSGANVLTF
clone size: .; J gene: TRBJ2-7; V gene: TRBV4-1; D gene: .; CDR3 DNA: TGCGCCAGCAGCCCCCCCGGTAGTGAGTCCTACGAGCAGTACTTC; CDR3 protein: CASSPPGSESYEQYF
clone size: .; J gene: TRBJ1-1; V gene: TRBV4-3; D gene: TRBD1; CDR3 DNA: TGCGCCAGCAGCCAAGATCCCCAGGGGGCGAACACTGAAGCTTTCTTT; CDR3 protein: CASSQDPQGANTEAFF
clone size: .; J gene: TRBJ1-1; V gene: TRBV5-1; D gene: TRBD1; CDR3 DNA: TGCGCCAGCAGCTTGACAGGGGGCTACACTGAAGCTTTCTTT; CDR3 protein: CASSLTGGYTEAFF
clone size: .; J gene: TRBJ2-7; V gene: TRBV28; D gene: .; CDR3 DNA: TGTGCCAGCAGCATCAGGGGTCCCTACGAGCAGTACTTC; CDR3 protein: CASSIRGPYEQYF
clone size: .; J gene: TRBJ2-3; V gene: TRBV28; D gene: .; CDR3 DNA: TGTGCCAGCGTGGTTGCGTCACAGACAGATACGCAGTATTTT; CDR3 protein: CASVVASQTDTQYF
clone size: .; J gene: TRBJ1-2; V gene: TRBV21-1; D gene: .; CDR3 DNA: TGTGCCAGCAGTATAAGAGACAGGAACTATGGCTACACCTTC; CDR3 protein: CASSIRDRNYGYTF
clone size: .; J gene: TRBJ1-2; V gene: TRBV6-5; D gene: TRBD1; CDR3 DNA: TGTGCCAGCGCTGTCCGGGACAGGGACTATGGCTACACCTTC; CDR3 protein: CASAVRDRDYGYTF